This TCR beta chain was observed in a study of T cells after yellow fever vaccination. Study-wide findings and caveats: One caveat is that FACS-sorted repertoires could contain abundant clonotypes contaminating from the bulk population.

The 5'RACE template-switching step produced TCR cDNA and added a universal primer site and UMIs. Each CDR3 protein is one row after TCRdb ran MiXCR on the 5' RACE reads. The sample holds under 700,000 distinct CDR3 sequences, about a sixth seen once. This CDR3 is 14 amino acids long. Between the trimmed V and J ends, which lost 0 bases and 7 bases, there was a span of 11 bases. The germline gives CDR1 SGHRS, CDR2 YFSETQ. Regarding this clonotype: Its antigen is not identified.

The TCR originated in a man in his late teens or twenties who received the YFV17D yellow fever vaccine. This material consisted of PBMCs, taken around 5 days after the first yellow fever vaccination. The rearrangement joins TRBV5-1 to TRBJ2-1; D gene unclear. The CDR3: CASSLGGLGNEQFF. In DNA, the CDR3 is TGCGCCAGCAGCTTGGGTGGCCTGGGAAATGAGCAGTTCTTC.